A single sample gave rise to the 10 T cell receptor beta chains below, sequenced in a study of metastatic and nonmetastatic thyroid tumors. No treatment of any kind had been given to any patient before thyroid surgery. TCRdb re-called clones from the PCR reads using MiXCR. The sample yields approximately 18,000 clones, about 25% seen once. Sequences were obtained from tumor tissue. The receptor set was obtained from a female donor with papillary thyroid cancer or a benign thyroid nodule (not recorded which). Some clones in this sample may be carry-over from other donors' samples.

This clone appeared many times. The chain carries TRBV29-1 and TRBJ2-7, with 7 bases aligning to TRBD1. Germline V gene lookup returns CDR1 SQVTM and CDR2 ANQGSEA. The CDR3 runs to 13 residues. V lost 4 bases, J lost 4 bases, and 7 bases stayed unmatched. CDR3 amino acids: CSVGKGGTYEQYF. CDR3 DNA: TGCAGCGTTGGTAAAGGGGGCACTTACGAGCAGTACTTC.

The CDR3 DNA is TGTGCCAGCTCACCGGATAGGTGGGATACGCAGTATTTT. Protein: CASSPDRWDTQYF. The chain combines TRBV18 with TRBJ2-3; the D is unclear. The germline V and J ends were trimmed by 3 bases and 6 bases, with 10 bases remaining between them. CDR1 is KGHSH and CDR2 is LQKENI in the germline V gene. The CDR3 is made up of 13 amino acids.

Regarding this clone: Mismatch with germline at one junction end may stem from a read error. The chain has TRBV11-2 and TRBJ2-3, with D possibly TRBD1 on 6 matching bases. Germline V gene sequence: CDR1 SGHAT, CDR2 FQNNGV. The CDR3 totals 15 residues. The CDR3 region is CASSLIWGRADTRYF. The CDR3 region has the DNA TGTGCCAGCAGCTTAATCTGGGGGCGCGCAGATACGCGGTATTTT.

This clone was recorded at least ten times. A much larger clone differs from this one at a single base, so this may be a read error. The chain couples TRBV2 to TRBJ1-6, with D possibly being TRBD1 (5 bases). Per the germline V gene, CDR1 is SNHLY and CDR2 is FYNNEI. Trimming shortened V by 8 bases and J by 4 bases, and 9 bases separated the two germline ends. This CDR3 is built from 13 residues. The CDR3 loop is CASRDWYNSPLHF. Written as DNA, the CDR3 is TGTGCCAGCCGGGACTGGTATAATTCACCCCTCCACTTT.

This clone was observed many times. The J gene is TRBJ2-1, the V gene TRBV20-1; D might be TRBD2 (6 bases). CDR1 and CDR2 (germline): DFQATT, SNEGSKA (reference sequence). The CDR3 spans 16 residues. V was clipped by 0 bases and J by 1 base, with 13 bases between them. CDR3 DNA: TGCAGTGCTAGAGATCCGGGAGTCGTGTCCTACAATGAGCAGTTCTTC. Translating gives CSARDPGVVSYNEQFF.

The table lists this clone with a count of one. This chain joins TRBV20-1 and TRBJ2-7; D possibly uses TRBD1 or TRBD2 (7 bases each). The CDR3 is 15 residues long. The germline gives CDR1 DFQATT, CDR2 SNEGSKA (reference sequence). V lost 8 bases to trimming and J lost 0 bases, with 20 bases between them. The CDR3 nucleotides are TGCAGTTCTAAGGGAGGGGGCACCACCTCCTACGAGCAGTACTTC. Translating it yields CSSKGGGTTSYEQYF.

This clone was counted a few times. This same CDR3 is encoded by further DNA sequences in the sample. This chain uses TRBV15 with TRBJ1-4, with D possibly matching TRBD1 (5 bases). Germline CDR1 and CDR2: LNHNV and YYDKDF (reference sequence). Trimming removed 9 bases at V and 8 bases at J, with 19 bases between. This CDR3 comprises 14 residues. CDR3 loop: CATSPARRDEKLFF. CDR3 nucleotides: TGTGCCACAAGCCCAGCCCGGAGGGACGAAAAACTGTTTTTT.

As for this clone: A much bigger clone sits one base away, suggesting this may be a read error. The chain uses TRBV20-1 and TRBJ2-5; D unresolved. The CDR3 loop spans 13 amino acids. The ends were cut back, 2 bases at V and 1 base at J, with 8 bases in the middle. The germline V gene has CDR1 DFQATT and CDR2 SNEGSKA (reference sequence). The CDR3 reads CSARYPAQETQYF. CDR3 DNA sequence: TGCAGTGCTAGATATCCGGCCCAAGAGACCCAGTACTTC.

This clone was counted many times. The V gene is TRBV9, the J gene TRBJ1-1; D unresolved. V was pared by 0 bases and J by 4 bases, with 10 bases between. In germline, CDR1 is SGDLS, CDR2 YYNGEE. The CDR3 runs to 14 residues. CDR3: CASSVALRSTEAFF. The CDR3 nucleotides read TGTGCCAGCAGCGTAGCCCTAAGGAGCACTGAAGCTTTCTTT. Variable domain in full (rest from reference TRBV9 and TRBJ1-1): DSGVTQTPKHLITATGQRVTLRCSPRSGDLSVYWYQQSLDQGLQFLIQYYNGEERAKGNILERFSAQQFPDLHSELNLSSLELGDSALYFCASSVALRSTEAFFGQGTRLTVV.

V gene TRBV4-3 combines with J gene TRBJ2-7; 8 positions match TRBD1. This CDR3 spans 13 amino acids. Germline V gene lookup returns CDR1 LGHNA and CDR2 YSLEER. Losses at the gene ends were 3 bases for V and 5 bases for J; bases not matched to a gene: 3. In DNA form, the CDR3 reads TGCGCCAGCAGCCACCTGACAGGGGACGAGCAGTACTTC. Its protein is CASSHLTGDEQYF.